This T cell receptor (beta chain) was identified during a study of T cell responses to AZD1222 COVID-19 vaccine. Findings and limits, study-wide: In the spike-specific TCR repertoire, nearly half reportedly target unmutated variant regions.

Concerning this clone: Its antigen is currently unknown.

The table came from immunoSEQ multiplex PCR; TCRdb's copy has only in-frame clones and leaves some out. The sample lists 130,000 to 150,000 clones, around 90% occurring once. V was cut by 2 bases and J by 4 bases, with 17 bases left in between. This CDR3 is 16 amino acids long. The germline V gene has CDR1 SGHDN and CDR2 FVKESK. This sample comprised peripheral blood, obtained 28 days after the second dose of the MenACWY control vaccine. The rearrangement joins TRBV14 to TRBJ1-1; D might be TRBD1 (5 bases). This receptor was taken from an adult who received the MenACWY meningococcal vaccine as a control. This CDR3 is CASSQPGLIGTTEAFF. CDR3 coding DNA: TGTGCCAGCAGCCAACCGGGCCTAATAGGGACCACTGAAGCTTTCTTT.